This T cell receptor (beta chain) is from a study of OX40 agonist ivuxolimab in advanced cancers. This clone was detected once. The CDR3 runs to 14 residues. Germline V gene sequence: CDR1 SGHRS, CDR2 YFSETQ. Between the trimmed V and J ends, which lost 0 bases and 6 bases, there was a span of 10 bases. Produced via immunoSEQ multiplex PCR; TCRdb's table is partial and in-frame only. The sample includes approximately 46,000 clones, roughly three quarters of them seen just once. Sequences were derived from CD4+ or CD8+ T cells sorted from blood, sampled in a trial of the OX40 agonist ivuxolimab. The V and J genes are TRBV5-1 and TRBJ2-1; D unclear. The clonotype comes from an adult with an advanced solid tumor such as melanoma, head and neck, liver or kidney cancer. CDR3 DNA: TGCGCCAGCAGCTTGGGACCTAACACCAATGAGCAGTTCTTC. It encodes CASSLGPNTNEQFF.